One and the same sample provided the 25 T cell receptor beta chains below, sequenced in a study of T cell repertoires in cytomegalovirus infection. Each CDR3 protein gets one entry after TCRdb re-called the reads with MiXCR. The sample has 150,000 to 200,000 distinct CDR3 sequences; around 20% are singletons. Sequencing input: PBMCs. All receptors derive from a human donor in good health (CMV status not recorded). Some clones in this sample may be carry-over from other donors' samples.

This clonotype was counted many times. The chain employs TRBV7-3 and TRBJ1-1; D gene ambiguous. Germline loops: CDR1 SGHTA, CDR2 FQGTGA. The V end was cut by 3 bases, the J end by 1 base, with 6 bases between. The CDR3 has 13 amino acids. In DNA form, the CDR3 reads TGTGCCAGCAGCTTCGGGTCGAACACTGAAGCTTTCTTT. Translated: CASSFGSNTEAFF. Based on the CDR3 plus reference TRBV7-3 and TRBJ1-1, the full variable domain is GAGVSQTPSNKVTEKGKYVELRCDPISGHTALYWYRQSLGQGPEFLIYFQGTGAADDSGLPNDRFFAVRPEGSVSTLKIQRTERGDSAVYLCASSFGSNTEAFFGQGTRLTVV.

This clonotype was detected ten times or more. Here the CDR3 DNA reads TGTGCCAGCAGCTTGATGGGGGCTGAAGGCTACACCTTC. Protein: CASSLMGAEGYTF. The gene calls are TRBV5-5 and TRBJ1-2; weak D call: TRBD1 (6 bases). The germline V and J ends were trimmed by 1 base and 8 bases, with 12 bases remaining between them. Germline-derived CDR1 and CDR2 are SGHKS and YYEKEE (reference sequence). The CDR3 contains 13 residues.

This clonotype counts as medium-sized. The rearrangement links TRBV7-2 to TRBJ2-6, with TRBD2 as a possible D gene (5 bases). The germline CDR1 and CDR2 sequences are SGHTA and FQGNSA. V was clipped by 1 base and J by 3 bases, with 13 bases between them. CDR3 length: 17 amino acids. CDR3 sequence (DNA): TGTGCCAGCAGCTTAGTCGGACGGGCGGGTGGGGCCAACGTCCTGACTTTC. This sequence encodes CASSLVGRAGGANVLTF.

On this clonotype itself: One end of the junction is discordant with germline, which a read error may explain. The chain has TRBV28 and TRBJ2-6; possible D gene TRBD1, 6 bases. The CDR3 covers 14 residues. From germline, CDR1 is MDHEN and CDR2 SYDVKM. Written as DNA, the CDR3 is TGTGCCAGCAGTTTCCCCTCAGGGGCCAACGTCCTGGCTTTC. It codes for CASSFPSGANVLAF.

The chain is built from TRBV5-6 and TRBJ1-5; 12 nucleotides line up with TRBD1. This CDR3 contains 14 residues. Trimming took 4 bases from V and 6 from J; bases not matched to a gene: 2. Germline loops: CDR1 SGHDT, CDR2 YYEEEE. The CDR3 spells CASSMGQGAQPQHF. In nucleotides, the CDR3 is TGTGCCAGCAGCATGGGACAGGGGGCTCAGCCCCAGCATTTT.

This clonotype was found many times. This chain joins TRBV7-2 and TRBJ1-4; D perhaps matches TRBD1 (5 bases). This CDR3 region has 16 residues. Per the germline V gene, CDR1 is SGHTA and CDR2 is FQGNSA. The V end lost 5 bases, the J end lost 4 bases, and 17 bases lay between the germline ends. The CDR3 loop is CASSRDRRWSNEKLFF. The CDR3 DNA is TGTGCCAGCAGCCGCGACAGACGATGGAGTAATGAAAAACTGTTTTTT. Looking up the rest from reference TRBV7-2 and TRBJ1-4 gives the full variable domain: GAGVSQSPSNKVTEKGKDVELRCDPISGHTALYWYRQSLGQGLEFLIYFQGNSAPDKSGLPSDRFSAERTGGSVSTLTIQRTQQEDSAVYLCASSRDRRWSNEKLFFGSGTQLSVL.

In this sample, this clonotype turned up many times. The chain has TRBV7-9 and TRBJ1-1; no reliable D call. CDR1 is SEHNR and CDR2 is FQNEAQ in the germline V gene (reference sequence). This CDR3 contains 14 residues. The germline V and J ends were trimmed by 3 bases and 4 bases, with 12 bases remaining between them. This chain's CDR3 is CASSFLTTGTEAFF. DNA of the CDR3: TGTGCCAGCAGCTTCCTCACGACGGGCACTGAAGCTTTCTTT.

This clonotype was observed many times. The chain recombines TRBV28 with TRBJ1-5; D unresolved. The CDR3 spans 15 residues. Germline V lookup: CDR1 MDHEN, CDR2 SYDVKM. Trimming shortened V by 3 bases and J by 0 bases, and 9 bases separated the two germline ends. Here the CDR3 DNA reads TGTGCCAGCAGTTTTGTGCCAGGTAGCAATCAGCCCCAGCATTTT. Amino acids: CASSFVPGSNQPQHF.

This clonotype has at least ten counts. The V call is TRBV7-2, the J call TRBJ2-2; D is perhaps TRBD2 (6 bases). The CDR3 length is 15 residues. Germline-derived CDR1 and CDR2 are SGHTA and FQGNSA. V dropped 5 bases and J dropped 6 bases, with 16 bases sitting between them. The CDR3 reads CASSPRRGRPGELFF. The CDR3 nucleotides are TGTGCCAGCAGCCCTAGGAGGGGCAGACCCGGGGAGCTGTTTTTT.

This clonotype was counted ten times or more. V gene TRBV2 combines with J gene TRBJ1-2; D possibly corresponds to TRBD1 (5 bases). Germline assignment: CDR1 SNHLY and CDR2 FYNNEI. There are 11 residues in the CDR3. Between the trimmed V and J ends, which lost 10 bases and 8 bases, there was a span of 14 bases. For the CDR3, the DNA is TGTGCCATTACTCAGGGATGGGGCTACACCTTC. Translated: CAITQGWGYTF.

The chain recombines TRBV5-4 with TRBJ2-5; D is perhaps TRBD2 (6 bases). CDR3 length: 15 amino acids. V dropped 3 bases and J dropped 2 bases, with 14 bases sitting between them. Germline V gene data show CDR1 as SGHNT and CDR2 as YYREEE (reference sequence). CDR3: CASSSIGDLQETQYF. CDR3 sequence (DNA): TGTGCCAGCAGCTCGATCGGGGACTTGCAAGAGACCCAGTACTTC.

This clonotype was counted between two and nine times. J is TRBJ1-1 and V is TRBV5-5; no firm D call. Germline CDR1 and CDR2: SGHKS and YYEKEE (reference sequence). V was shortened by 4 bases and J by 1 base, with 14 bases between the two germline ends. The CDR3 sequence is 15 residues long. Written as DNA, the CDR3 is TGTGCCAGCAGCGAAGAGGGAATACCGAACACTGAAGCTTTCTTT. It specifies CASSEEGIPNTEAFF.

The CDR3 DNA reads as TGCAGTGCTAGAGGACCAGATCGGGAGTTCTTC. It encodes CSARGPDREFF. The V gene is TRBV20-1, the J gene TRBJ2-1; D unresolved. Per germline, CDR1 DFQATT and CDR2 SNEGSKA (reference sequence). Trimming cost V 1 base and J 14 bases, with 12 bases left between them. CDR3 length: 11 amino acids.

This clonotype was counted only a few times. The chain carries TRBV28 and TRBJ2-1; D may be TRBD1 or TRBD2 (6 bases each). Germline CDR1 is MDHEN and CDR2 is SYDVKM. The ends were cut back, 2 bases at V and 0 bases at J, with 20 bases in the middle. This CDR3 contains 19 residues. For the CDR3, the DNA is TGTGCCAGCAGTTTAGTTGGGGGGCGCCGATCACGCTCCTACAATGAGCAGTTCTTC. Its protein product is CASSLVGGRRSRSYNEQFF. The whole variable domain, remainder taken from reference TRBV28 and TRBJ2-1, is DVKVTQSSRYLVKRTGEKVFLECVQDMDHENMFWYRQDPGLGLRLIYFSYDVKMKEKGDIPEGYSVSREKKERFSLILESASTNQTSMYLCASSLVGGRRSRSYNEQFFGPGTRLTVL.

This clonotype was picked up a small number of times. The junction does not match germline at one end; this may be a read error. The rearrangement joins TRBV7-6 to TRBJ2-1; 9 bases line up with TRBD2. CDR3 length equals 13 residues. Germline-derived CDR1 and CDR2 are SGHVS and FNYEAQ. CDR3 loop: CASSLTGTSEQFF. The CDR3 DNA sequence: TGTGCTAGCAGCTTAACCGGGACTAGCGAGCAGTTCTTC.

This clonotype was counted ten times or more. V and J are TRBV7-9 and TRBJ2-7; D not certain. CDR1 and CDR2 from the germline V gene are SEHNR and FQNEAQ (reference sequence). The CDR3 spans 12 residues. V dropped 3 bases and J dropped 7 bases, with 10 bases sitting between them. CDR3 DNA sequence: TGTGCCAGCAGCTTGACGATCCGGGAGCAGTACTTC. Protein: CASSLTIREQYF.

This chain joins TRBV6-6 and TRBJ1-2; D uncertain. Trimming stripped 6 bases from V and 2 bases from J, with 13 bases between. The CDR3 loop spans 14 amino acids. CDR1 MNHNY and CDR2 SVGAGI come from the germline V gene (reference sequence). The chain's CDR3 is CASRRPAGNYGYTF. CDR3 in DNA: TGTGCCAGCAGACGCCCGGCTGGGAACTATGGCTACACCTTC.

This clonotype has only a few counts. J is TRBJ1-1 and V is TRBV6-2 or TRBV6-3; no definite D call. Germline CDR1 is MNHEY and CDR2 is SVGEGT. This CDR3 is built from 13 residues. The V end was cut by 0 bases, the J end by 1 base, with 3 bases between. The CDR3 DNA is TGTGCCAGCAGTTACTCTACGAACACTGAAGCTTTCTTT. This sequence encodes CASSYSTNTEAFF.

The chain employs TRBV3-1 and TRBJ2-1; no firm D call. The CDR3 has 14 residues. Trimming left V 8 bases short and J 8 bases short, with 19 bases between. The germline gives CDR1 LGHDT, CDR2 YNNKEL (reference sequence). The CDR3 region is CASGVGAPYDEQFF. In DNA form, the CDR3 reads TGTGCCAGCGGGGTGGGTGCCCCCTATGATGAGCAGTTCTTC.

V usage is TRBV20-1 and J usage is TRBJ2-1, with 12 bases lining up with TRBD2. The V and J ends lost 1 base and 14 bases, in that order; junction bases with no gene match: 18. CDR1 is DFQATT, CDR2 SNEGSKA, per germline (reference sequence). The CDR3 is 17 residues long. CDR3 in DNA: TGCAGTGCTAGAGTAGAAACGGTTGGGCTAGCGGGGGGGCAAGAGTTCTTC. It is translated as CSARVETVGLAGGQEFF.

Many counts were recorded for this clonotype. The gene calls are TRBV7-2 and TRBJ1-2; no clear D gene. Germline CDR1 reads SGHTA; CDR2 reads FQGNSA. The CDR3 length is 14 residues. With 5 bases removed from V and 4 bases from J, the gap between germline ends came to 14 bases. The CDR3 DNA sequence: TGTGCCAGCAGCGGTCTCCAGTCGGTCTATGGCTACACCTTC. Protein sequence: CASSGLQSVYGYTF.

This clonotype was counted a few times. The chain recombines TRBV27 with TRBJ2-6, with D unclear. The CDR3 is made up of 13 amino acids. Germline-derived CDR1 and CDR2 are MNHEY and SMNVEV (reference sequence). Trimming removed 7 bases at V and 0 bases at J, with 4 bases between. The CDR3 DNA follows: TGTGCCAGCAAAACCTCTGGGGCCAACGTCCTGACTTTC. Translating it yields CASKTSGANVLTF.

V and J are TRBV2 and TRBJ2-2, with no clear D. This CDR3 contains 13 residues. CDR1 and CDR2 (germline): SNHLY, FYNNEI. V shed 4 bases and J shed 3 bases, with 6 bases lying between them. The CDR3 spells CASSVIDTGELFF. Here the CDR3 DNA reads TGTGCCAGCAGTGTCATCGACACCGGGGAGCTGTTTTTT.

This clonotype came up a few times. The chain recombines TRBV7-2 with TRBJ1-1; TRBD1 might be the D (5 bases). The germline gives CDR1 SGHTA, CDR2 FQGNSA. The ends were cut back, 1 base at V and 7 bases at J, with 13 bases in the middle. The CDR3 extends over 14 amino acids. This chain's CDR3 is CASSLVGGTSEAFF. CDR3 nucleotide sequence: TGTGCCAGCAGCTTAGTTGGGGGAACAAGTGAAGCTTTCTTT. The whole variable domain, remainder taken from reference TRBV7-2 and TRBJ1-1, is GAGVSQSPSNKVTEKGKDVELRCDPISGHTALYWYRQSLGQGLEFLIYFQGNSAPDKSGLPSDRFSAERTGGSVSTLTIQRTQQEDSAVYLCASSLVGGTSEAFFGQGTRLTVV.

This clonotype was counted only a few times. The CDR3 protein is CATSRDAGTRGTDTQYF. The CDR3 DNA is TGTGCCACCAGCAGAGACGCCGGGACTAGGGGCACAGATACGCAGTATTTT. The gene calls are TRBV15 and TRBJ2-3, with 8 bases that match TRBD2. The germline V gene has CDR1 LNHNV and CDR2 YYDKDF (reference sequence). The J segment lost 1 base and the V segment lost 0 bases, leaving 6 bases of the junction unmatched. This CDR3 has 17 residues.